The rows below give T cell receptor beta chains drawn from one sample of a study of T cell responses to AZD1222 COVID-19 vaccine. Assay: immunoSEQ multiplex PCR; the TCRdb copy retains only in-frame clones and omits some. Of about 150,000 clones in the sample, approximately 86% were seen once. The specimen was peripheral blood, collected after recovery from COVID-19. These receptors originate from an adult who had recovered from COVID-19. CDR3s leave out the opening cysteine and the closing phenylalanine or tryptophan.

j_gene | v_gene | CDR3aa
TRBJ2-1 | TRBV7-9 | ASSLAYRAYNEQF
TRBJ2-7 | TRBV11-2 | ASSLDLEGEQY
TRBJ1-2 | TRBV27 | ASSLRGHGYT
TRBJ2-7 | TRBV5-1 | ASSLEGATVLEQY
TRBJ2-7 | TRBV5-4 | ASSPAGGGETYEQY
TRBJ2-7 | TRBV23-1 | ASTPDRLEYEQY
TRBJ2-1 | TRBV7-2 | ASSPPELGVSYNEQF
TRBJ1-6 | TRBV5-6 | ASSLGQTNSPLH
TRBJ2-1 | TRBV10-3 | AISSGGSHNEQF
TRBJ2-1 | TRBV20-1 | SASVSGGTRNEQF
TRBJ1-1 | TRBV5-8 | ASSFRGGRTEAF
TRBJ1-1 | TRBV14 | ASSRDLGAEAF
TRBJ1-2 | TRBV5-6 | ASSLGEGLGYGYT
TRBJ2-7 | TRBV5-1 | ASSFGTSNYEQY
TRBJ1-2 | TRBV5-6 | ASSFIGATNYGYT
TRBJ1-5 | TRBV9 | ASSVDSSSNQPQH
TRBJ1-1 | TRBV19 | ASSIRQNTEAF